The rows below give T cell receptor beta chains drawn from one sample of a study of graft-versus-host responses after intestinal transplantation. The method was immunoSEQ multiplex PCR; TCRdb's version includes in-frame clones alone and lacks a portion of them. This sample has 9,000 to 10,000 clones; 75% to 90% occur once, and the top ten carry around 5.2%. Source: ileum tissue, taken roughly 710 days after intestinal transplantation. All receptors derive from a human patient who received an intestinal transplant, so some T cells may come from the graft donor. Both conserved end residues are part of each CDR3. D genes are given only for firm matches. The size entry is marked missing in some rows and otherwise reads once, few, many or a size class.

CDR3 length	V gene	J gene	clone size	D gene	CDR3 DNA	CDR3 protein
13	TRBV5-4	TRBJ1-2	-	-	TGTGCCAGCAGCTTGGACCTCGACTATGGCTACACCTTC	CASSLDLDYGYTF
16	TRBV7-9	TRBJ2-1	-	TRBD2	TGTGCCAGCAGCTTCCAAGGACTAGCGGGATACAATGAGCAGTTCTTC	CASSFQGLAGYNEQFF
13	TRBV7-2	TRBJ1-3	-	-	TGTGCCAGCAGCCACACAAGGGGAAACACCATATATTTT	CASSHTRGNTIYF
16	TRBV21-1	TRBJ1-2	-	-	TGTGCCAGCAGCCTCCCCGTACGGGTAAAACCTTATGGCTACACCTTC	CASSLPVRVKPYGYTF
13	TRBV29-1	TRBJ2-5	-	-	TGCAGCGTTGCGCCAGGGTTTAGGGAGACCCAGTACTTC	CSVAPGFRETQYF
14	TRBV6-6	TRBJ2-7	-	-	TGTGCCAGCAGTTACTCCACAGGGACCTACGAGCAGTACTTC	CASSYSTGTYEQYF
11	TRBV19	TRBJ1-4	-	-	TGTGCCACGCGCCTTCGGGAAAAACTGTTTTTT	CATRLREKLFF
13	TRBV30	TRBJ2-7	-	-	TGTGCCTGGGGGACGGGGAGCTCCTACGAGCAGTACTTC	CAWGTGSSYEQYF
12	TRBV29-1	TRBJ2-2	-	-	TGCAGCGTTGTGGGGGACACCGGGGAGCTGTTTTTT	CSVVGDTGELFF
16	TRBV2	TRBJ1-5	once	-	TGTGCCAGCAGTGAAGCGCGGGGAGGTTACAATCAGCCCCAGCATTTT	CASSEARGGYNQPQHF
14	TRBV10-2	TRBJ2-7	-	TRBD2	TGCGCCAGCATCCCGATGGCGGGAGAGTACGAGCAGTACTTC	CASIPMAGEYEQYF
13	TRBV19	TRBJ1-5	-	-	TGTGCCAGTAACCCCGGCCCAAATCAGCCCCAGCATTTT	CASNPGPNQPQHF
12	TRBV6-1	TRBJ1-4	-	-	TGTGCCAGCCCAGGACCTAATGAAAAACTGTTTTTT	CASPGPNEKLFF
14	TRBV6-6	TRBJ2-7	-	-	TGTGCCAGCAGCCGGGACTTTAGCTCCTACGAGCAGTACTTC	CASSRDFSSYEQYF
14	TRBV6-1	TRBJ2-3	-	-	TGTGCCAGCAGTTGGAGGATCAGCACAGATACGCAGTATTTT	CASSWRISTDTQYF
14	TRBV11-3	TRBJ2-7	-	-	TGTGCCAGCAGCCAAGAGTTAGGCCTCTACGAGCAGTACTTC	CASSQELGLYEQYF
15	TRBV6-1	TRBJ1-5	-	-	TGTGCCAGCAAATCGTTCCGACAGGGCAATCAGCCCCAGCATTTT	CASKSFRQGNQPQHF
13	TRBV6-4	TRBJ1-1	-	-	TGTGCCAGCAGAGCCCAGGAGAACACTGAAGCTTTCTTT	CASRAQENTEAFF
15	TRBV7-6	TRBJ1-2	-	TRBD1	TGTGCCAGCAGCTCCTCCTACGACAGGGGAGGAGGCTACACCTTC	CASSSSYDRGGGYTF
14	TRBV5-1	TRBJ1-2	-	-	TGCGCCAGCAGCTTGGTGGTAGGGGACTATGGCTACACCTTC	CASSLVVGDYGYTF
11	TRBV10-2	TRBJ2-1	-	-	TGCGCCAGCTCCGGCTACAATGAGCAGTTCTTC	CASSGYNEQFF
15	TRBV5-6	TRBJ2-7	once	-	TGTGCCAGCACCATCGGGTGGGCCAACCGAGGCGAGCAGTACTTC	CASTIGWANRGEQYF
15	TRBV7-3	TRBJ2-1	once	TRBD2	TGTGCCAGCAGCTCAACTAGCGGGAGGGAGTATGAGCAGTTCTTC	CASSSTSGREYEQFF
15	TRBV7-6	TRBJ1-5	-	TRBD1	TGTGCCAGCAGCTTAGGGACAGGGGCCAATCAGCCCCAGCATTTT	CASSLGTGANQPQHF
17	TRBV6-1	TRBJ2-7	-	TRBD2	TGTGCCAGCAGTGATGGACTAGCGGGAGGCCTCTCCTACGAGCAGTACTTC	CASSDGLAGGLSYEQYF
11	TRBV7-9	TRBJ2-3	few	-	TGTGCCAGCAGCTTAGTGGATACGCAGTATTTT	CASSLVDTQYF
14	TRBV4-1	TRBJ2-7	few	-	TGCGCCAGCAGCCAAGCCAGCAGAGCCTACGAGCAGTACTTC	CASSQASRAYEQYF
14	TRBV5-4	TRBJ2-5	-	-	TGTGCCAGCAGTTCGACTAGTACTGAAGAGACCCAGTACTTC	CASSSTSTEETQYF
16	TRBV5-1	TRBJ2-5	-	-	TGCGCCAGCAGCTTGATAGGGATCGGGAGCCAAGAGACCCAGTACTTC	CASSLIGIGSQETQYF
14	TRBV9	TRBJ2-5	-	-	TGTGCCAGCAGCGTAGGGGAGAAGAGTTTGACCCAGTACTTC	CASSVGEKSLTQYF
11	TRBV2	TRBJ1-4	-	-	TGTGCCAGCTCCAAGGGGGAAAAACTGTTTTTT	CASSKGEKLFF
15	TRBV5-4	TRBJ2-6	once	-	TGTGCCAGCAGCCGCCAGGGCTCGGGGGCCAACGTCCTGACTTTC	CASSRQGSGANVLTF
14	TRBV5-4	TRBJ2-7	-	TRBD1	TGTGCCAGCAGCTTAACAGGGGGCCTGAACGAGCAGTACTTC	CASSLTGGLNEQYF
13	TRBV7-6	TRBJ1-1	-	-	TGTGCCAGCAGCTTAGACGGAGTCACTGAAGCTTTCTTT	CASSLDGVTEAFF
15	TRBV5-1	TRBJ2-3	-	-	TGCGCCAGCAGCTTGGAAGGGGGCGGGATAGATACGCAGTATTTT	CASSLEGGGIDTQYF
16	TRBV19	TRBJ2-3	once	-	TGTGCCAGTAGTTATTGGGGTACAGTCGGCACAGATACGCAGTATTTT	CASSYWGTVGTDTQYF
14	TRBV10-1	TRBJ1-1	-	-	TGCGCCAGCAGTGATTCGGGGAAGCGAACTGAAGCTTTCTTT	CASSDSGKRTEAFF
14	TRBV27	TRBJ2-5	few	-	TGTGCCACCGCCGAGGGCAGATACCAAGAGACCCAGTACTTC	CATAEGRYQETQYF
13	TRBV5-1	TRBJ1-4	-	-	TGCGCCAGCAAGGTGGCGGATAATGAAAAACTGTTTTTT	CASKVADNEKLFF
13	TRBV6-1	TRBJ1-2	few	-	TGTGCCAGCAGTGAAGAAGGGGTTTATGGCTACACCTTC	CASSEEGVYGYTF
15	TRBV7-9	TRBJ1-5	-	-	TGTGCCAGCAGTACACCCCGGGCTCACAATCAGCCCCAGCATTTT	CASSTPRAHNQPQHF
13	TRBV11-2	TRBJ1-1	-	-	TGTGCCAGCAGCATACAGGGGAACACTGAAGCTTTCTTT	CASSIQGNTEAFF
16	TRBV10-1	TRBJ1-5	-	TRBD1	TGCGCCAGCAGTCCCGGGACAGGGATTAGCAATCAGCCCCAGCATTTT	CASSPGTGISNQPQHF
15	TRBV28	TRBJ1-1	-	-	TGTGCCAGCAGTTTCTCGCGGATCATGAACACTGAAGCTTTCTTT	CASSFSRIMNTEAFF
12	TRBV7-9	TRBJ1-1	few	-	TGTGCCAGCAGCTTGTTCAACACTGAAGCTTTCTTT	CASSLFNTEAFF